Listed here are 29 T cell receptor beta chains from one sample, sequenced in a study of cytomegalovirus exposure and HLA in healthy donors. Researchers ran the PCR with 60 Vbeta and 13 Jbeta primers. Profiled with immunoSEQ multiplex PCR; TCRdb holds only in-frame clones, not every one. The repertoire holds under 200,000 clones, with roughly 80% as singletons. Material for sequencing was PBMCs. These receptors all stem from a man between 45 and 60 years old in good health and CMV-seronegative.

The V call is TRBV7-2, the J call TRBJ2-5, with 9 bases lining up with TRBD1. The CDR3 sequence is 16 residues long. Germline CDR1 SGHTA, CDR2 FQGNSA. J lost 5 bases, V lost 5 bases, and 12 bases had no gene match. CDR3 loop: CASSTGQGSFGETQYF. The CDR3 DNA reads TGTGCCAGCAGCACCGGACAGGGGTCCTTCGGGGAGACCCAGTACTTC. The whole variable domain, remainder taken from reference TRBV7-2 and TRBJ2-5, is GAGVSQSPSNKVTEKGKDVELRCDPISGHTALYWYRQSLGQGLEFLIYFQGNSAPDKSGLPSDRFSAERTGGSVSTLTIQRTQQEDSAVYLCASSTGQGSFGETQYFGPGTRLLVL.

The chain uses TRBV19 and TRBJ2-7; a possible D gene is TRBD1 (5 bases). Per the germline V gene, CDR1 is LNHDA and CDR2 is SQIVND (reference sequence). V shed 5 bases and J shed 2 bases, with 10 bases lying between them. The CDR3 is made up of 13 amino acids. In DNA form, the CDR3 reads TGTGCCAGTAGTCGACAGTTCGCCTACGAGCAGTACTTC. Encoded protein: CASSRQFAYEQYF.

V usage is TRBV18 and J usage is TRBJ1-1; D not resolved. The V end was cut by 5 bases, the J end by 11 bases, with 15 bases between. This CDR3 has 12 residues. The germline V gene has CDR1 KGHSH and CDR2 LQKENI. The CDR3 bases are TGTGCCAGCTCAGGATCCTCGGGTTCGGCTTTCTTT. Amino acids: CASSGSSGSAFF.

With respect to this clone: Additional DNA sequences in this sample encode the identical CDR3. The chain links TRBV28 to TRBJ1-2; D not resolved. Trimming took 5 bases from V and 7 from J, leaving 17 bases between them. Germline V CDR1 and CDR2: MDHEN, SYDVKM. This CDR3 comprises 14 residues. CDR3 sequence (DNA): TGTGCCAGCAGTCTAGGTATTCGGGAAATTGGCTACACCTTC. Amino acid sequence: CASSLGIREIGYTF.

The chain carries TRBV30 and TRBJ1-3, with D perhaps TRBD1 (5 bases). The V gene lost 5 bases and the J gene lost 4 bases, with 15 bases spanning the gap. Germline loops: CDR1 GTSNPN, CDR2 SVGIG (reference sequence). This CDR3 region has 14 residues. CDR3 protein: CAWEKGLRGNTIYF. The CDR3 coding sequence is TGTGCCTGGGAAAAGGGGCTCCGCGGAAACACCATATATTTT.

The chain combines TRBV9 with TRBJ2-5, with D perhaps TRBD2 (6 bases). This CDR3 is 15 amino acids long. With 1 base removed from V and 1 base from J, the gap between germline ends came to 11 bases. Per germline, CDR1 SGDLS and CDR2 YYNGEE. This CDR3 is CASSVWAGSQETQYF. The CDR3 nucleotides read TGTGCCAGCAGCGTATGGGCGGGAAGCCAAGAGACCCAGTACTTC.

J is TRBJ2-5 and V is TRBV6-1; the D gene is possibly TRBD2 (5 bases). The V gene lost 7 bases and the J gene lost 7 bases, with 22 bases spanning the gap. The CDR3 contains 15 residues. Germline values: CDR1 MNHNS, CDR2 SASEGT. The CDR3, as DNA: TGTGCCAGCAACCCTAGCCGGAATCTTCTAGGGACCCAGTACTTC. It yields the protein CASNPSRNLLGTQYF.

Details on this clone: The sample has other DNA sequences that encode this CDR3 too. This chain connects TRBV5-4 to TRBJ2-2; 12 bases match TRBD2. V was pared by 5 bases and J by 7 bases, with 18 bases of the junction left unmatched. This CDR3 contains 19 residues. Germline V gene sequence: CDR1 SGHNT, CDR2 YYREEE (reference sequence). The CDR3: CASSSRDRASGGDYGELFF. CDR3 bases: TGTGCCAGCAGTTCCCGGGACAGGGCTAGCGGGGGGGATTACGGGGAGCTGTTTTTT.

The V and J genes are TRBV19 and TRBJ2-5, with 7 positions matching TRBD2. CDR3 length: 15 residues. V trimming: 4 bases; J trimming: 3 bases; junction bases outside the gene matches: 8. The germline V gene has CDR1 LNHDA and CDR2 SQIVND (reference sequence). The CDR3 protein is CASSNRGGREETQYF. The CDR3 coding sequence is TGTGCCAGTAGTAACCGGGGAGGGAGGGAAGAGACCCAGTACTTC.

This clone is a singleton in its sample. The V and J genes are TRBV11-2 and TRBJ2-7, with D possibly matching TRBD1 (5 bases). V lost 6 bases and J lost 5, with 17 bases in between. CDR1 is SGHAT and CDR2 is FQNNGV in the germline V gene. This CDR3 has 14 residues. For the CDR3, the DNA is TGTGCCAGCAGTTCACAGGTGGGGCCAAACGAGCAGTACTTC. Translating it yields CASSSQVGPNEQYF.

The genes are TRBV19 and TRBJ2-7; 9 positions match TRBD2. With 5 bases clipped from V and 4 bases from J, the junction kept 15 bases outside the gene matches. The CDR3 is 17 amino acids. CDR1 LNHDA and CDR2 SQIVND come from the germline V gene (reference sequence). CDR3 amino acids: CASSPTPRERGVYEQYF. The DNA for the CDR3 is TGTGCCAGTAGTCCAACCCCCAGGGAGCGGGGGGTTTACGAGCAGTACTTC.

This clone was counted a few times. V is TRBV19 and J is TRBJ1-2, with TRBD1 matching 8 bases. Trimming took 8 bases from V and 5 from J; bases not matched to a gene: 7. The CDR3 is 13 residues long. Germline-derived CDR1 and CDR2 are LNHDA and SQIVND (reference sequence). CDR3 bases: TGTGCCAGTCAAAGACAGGGGAGTTATGGCTACACCTTC. Translating gives CASQRQGSYGYTF.

This rearrangement joins TRBV19 to TRBJ2-7; D may be TRBD1 (6 bases). CDR1 and CDR2 (germline): LNHDA, SQIVND (reference sequence). The ends were cut back, 6 bases at V and 7 bases at J, with 19 bases in the middle. This CDR3 region has 14 residues. DNA of the CDR3: TGTGCCAGTAGCAAGACAGGCGAGGTAAGGGAGCAGTACTTC. Residues: CASSKTGEVREQYF.

The chain combines TRBV4-2 with TRBJ1-3; D is unresolved. The CDR3 runs to 14 residues. Between the trimmed V and J ends, which lost 0 bases and 2 bases, there was a span of 5 bases. Germline V gene data show CDR1 as LGHNA and CDR2 as YNFKEQ. CDR3 coding DNA: TGTGCCAGCAGCCAAGATGAGGCTGGAAACACCATATATTTT. Residues: CASSQDEAGNTIYF.

This chain joins TRBV9 and TRBJ1-4; 9 nucleotides align to TRBD1. The CDR3 spans 15 residues. CDR1 is SGDLS and CDR2 is YYNGEE in the germline V gene. Unmatched junction bases numbered 6, after V lost 4 bases and J lost 5 bases. The CDR3, as DNA: TGTGCCAGCAGCCCAATGGGACAGGGAAATGAAAAACTGTTTTTT. Translating gives CASSPMGQGNEKLFF.

The V gene is TRBV14, the J gene TRBJ2-2; no firm D call. Per the germline V gene, CDR1 is SGHDN and CDR2 is FVKESK. V dropped 3 bases and J dropped 1 base, with 3 bases sitting between them. This CDR3 is built from 13 residues. The CDR3 loop is CASSHKNTGELFF. The CDR3 nucleotides are TGTGCCAGCAGCCATAAGAACACCGGGGAGCTGTTTTTT.

V usage is TRBV6-1 and J usage is TRBJ1-5; D uncertain. CDR1 MNHNS and CDR2 SASEGT come from the germline V gene. Trimming removed 5 bases from V and 1 base from J, with 12 bases in between. The CDR3 totals 15 residues. The CDR3 DNA sequence: TGTGCCAGCAGTTTCTGGTACAAGAGCAATCAGCCCCAGCATTTT. It is translated as CASSFWYKSNQPQHF.

This sequence joins TRBV11-3 and TRBJ2-1; D might be TRBD2 (7 bases). Between the trimmed V and J ends, which lost 4 bases and 10 bases, there was a span of 14 bases. The germline V gene has CDR1 SGHNT and CDR2 YENEEA. This CDR3 is 13 amino acids long. CDR3 region: CASSSVGGLEQFF. Written as DNA, the CDR3 is TGTGCCAGCAGCTCCGTGGGGGGGCTCGAGCAGTTCTTC.

This clone was seen a handful of times. The chain uses TRBV19 and TRBJ2-7, with TRBD1 matching 8 bases. Germline values: CDR1 LNHDA, CDR2 SQIVND (reference sequence). The CDR3 extends over 15 amino acids. V lost 6 bases, J lost 2 bases, and 9 bases stayed unmatched. The CDR3 nucleotides are TGTGCCAGTAGGTATCGGACAGGGATGACCTACGAGCAGTACTTC. Translating it yields CASRYRTGMTYEQYF.

This clone turned up a few times. The chain recombines TRBV7-3 with TRBJ2-2, with unresolved D. Germline V gene data show CDR1 as SGHTA and CDR2 as FQGTGA. V shed 5 bases and J shed 5 bases, with 18 bases lying between them. The CDR3 is 16 residues long. The CDR3 here is CASSPDSTGATGELFF. In nucleotides, the CDR3 is TGTGCCAGCAGCCCCGATAGTACGGGTGCAACCGGGGAGCTGTTTTTT.

The chain joins TRBV4-1 to TRBJ1-3; tentative D call: TRBD1 (5 bases). The CDR3 totals 11 residues. V lost 4 bases, J lost 8 bases, and 6 bases lay in between. Looked up from germline, CDR1 is MGHRA and CDR2 is YSYEKL. CDR3 in amino acids: CASSRGDTIYF. Here the CDR3 DNA reads TGCGCCAGCAGCCGGGGGGACACCATATATTTT.

This clone has only a few counts. This chain joins TRBV25-1 and TRBJ1-2, with a weak D call TRBD1 (5 bases). V was pared by 1 base and J by 1 base, with 13 bases between. CDR1 and CDR2 from the germline V gene are MGHDK and SYGVNS. This CDR3 is built from 16 residues. The DNA for the CDR3 is TGTGCCAGCAGTGAATTTGGAGGGGAGGGTAACTATGGCTACACCTTC. It specifies CASSEFGGEGNYGYTF.

The rearrangement joins TRBV29-1 to TRBJ2-1; TRBD2 aligns across 8 bases. The CDR3 has 15 residues. The trim removed 7 bases at V and 4 bases at J, leaving 12 bases unmatched. Per the germline V gene, CDR1 is SQVTM and CDR2 is ANQGSEA. The CDR3 reads CSASLRGGAYNEQFF. CDR3 sequence (DNA): TGCAGCGCCTCACTCCGGGGGGGGGCTTACAATGAGCAGTTCTTC.

The chain has TRBV27 and TRBJ2-3; D is perhaps TRBD2 (5 bases). V was pared by 6 bases and J by 2 bases, with 6 bases between. The V gene's germline CDR1 is MNHEY and CDR2 SMNVEV (reference sequence). This CDR3 has 12 residues. CDR3 protein: CASSGNTDTQYF. CDR3 coding DNA: TGTGCCAGCAGCGGGAACACAGATACGCAGTATTTT.

A single count supports this clone. The chain combines TRBV6-5 with TRBJ1-4, with 9 bases matching TRBD1. Looked up from germline, CDR1 is MNHEY and CDR2 is SVGAGI. J was trimmed by 8 bases and V by 0 bases; bases with no gene match: 7. The CDR3 sequence is 16 residues long. CDR3 in amino acids: CASSYSGDRVYEKLFF. Here the CDR3 DNA reads TGTGCCAGCAGTTACTCCGGGGACAGGGTTTACGAAAAACTGTTTTTT.

This clone was observed a few times. The chain carries TRBV7-8 and TRBJ1-2; D not resolved. Germline V gene lookup returns CDR1 SGHVS and CDR2 FQNEAQ. The CDR3 is made up of 14 amino acids. The germline V and J ends were trimmed by 5 bases and 0 bases, with 10 bases remaining between them. CDR3 protein: CASSQSETNYGYTF. DNA for the CDR3: TGTGCCAGCAGCCAGAGCGAGACTAACTATGGCTACACCTTC. The full variable domain, its missing parts supplied by reference TRBV7-8 and TRBJ1-2, is GAGVSQSPRYKVAKRGQDVALRCDPISGHVSLFWYQQALGQGPEFLTYFQNEAQLDKSGLPSDRFFAERPEGSVSTLKIQRTQQEDSAVYLCASSQSETNYGYTFGSGTRLTVV.

The chain combines TRBV10-1 with TRBJ1-4; maybe TRBD1 (6 bases). The germline V and J ends were trimmed by 3 bases and 12 bases, with 11 bases remaining between them. CDR1 and CDR2 from the germline V gene are WNHNN and SYGVQD (reference sequence). The CDR3 covers 12 residues. In DNA form, the CDR3 reads TGCGCCAGCAGTGAACAGGGATTTGAACTGTTTTTT. Its protein is CASSEQGFELFF.

This clone was detected a few times. The V gene is TRBV7-9, the J gene TRBJ1-5, with D maybe TRBD1 (6 bases). The CDR3 has 15 amino acids. V lost 1 base, J lost 3 bases, and 10 bases lay in between. The germline gives CDR1 SEHNR, CDR2 FQNEAQ (reference sequence). CDR3 residues: CASSLGDRFNQPQHF. For the CDR3, the DNA is TGTGCCAGCAGCTTAGGTGACAGGTTCAATCAGCCCCAGCATTTT.

The chain uses TRBV5-1 and TRBJ2-3; 7 bases align to TRBD1. The CDR3 runs to 15 residues. The J segment lost 0 bases and the V segment lost 4 bases, leaving 5 bases of the junction unmatched. Germline CDR1 reads SGHRS; CDR2 reads YFSETQ. The chain's CDR3 is CASSNRDRSTDTQYF. The DNA of the CDR3 is TGCGCCAGCAGCAACCGGGACAGAAGCACAGATACGCAGTATTTT.